This entry describes one T cell receptor (beta chain). The data were taken from a study of blood T cell repertoires in COVID-19. Here immunoSEQ multiplex PCR was the method, and the copy in TCRdb shows in-frame clones only, minus some. The sample lists about 260,000 clones; 84% were seen once. The sample comprised peripheral blood. The sequence came from a woman aged 40-49 years who had recovered from COVID-19.

CDR3 sequence: CASSLGSWETLSGNTIYF. The CDR3, as DNA: TGTGCCAGCAGCTTAGGGAGTTGGGAGACACTCTCTGGAAACACCATATATTTT. The chain joins TRBV11-2 to TRBJ1-3; no firm D call. The CDR3 has 18 amino acids. Looked up from germline, CDR1 is SGHAT and CDR2 is FQNNGV. V shed 1 base and J shed 0 bases, with 16 bases lying between them.